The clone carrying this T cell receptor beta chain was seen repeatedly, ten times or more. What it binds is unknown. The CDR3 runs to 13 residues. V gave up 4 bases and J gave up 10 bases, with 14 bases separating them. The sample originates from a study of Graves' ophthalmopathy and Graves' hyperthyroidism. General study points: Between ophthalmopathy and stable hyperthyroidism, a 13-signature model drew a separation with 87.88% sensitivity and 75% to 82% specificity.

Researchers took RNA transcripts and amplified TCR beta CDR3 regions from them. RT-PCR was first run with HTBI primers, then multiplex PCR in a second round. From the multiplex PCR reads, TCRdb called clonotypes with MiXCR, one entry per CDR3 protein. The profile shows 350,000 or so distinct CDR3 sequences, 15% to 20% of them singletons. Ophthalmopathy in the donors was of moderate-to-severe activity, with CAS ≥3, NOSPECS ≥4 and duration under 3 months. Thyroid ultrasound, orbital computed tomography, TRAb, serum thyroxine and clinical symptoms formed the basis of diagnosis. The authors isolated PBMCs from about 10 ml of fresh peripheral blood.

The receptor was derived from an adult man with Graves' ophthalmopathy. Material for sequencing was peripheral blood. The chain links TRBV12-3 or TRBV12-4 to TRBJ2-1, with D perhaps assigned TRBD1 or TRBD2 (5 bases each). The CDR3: CASSSWVRDEQFF. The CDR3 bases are TGTGCCAGCAGTTCCTGGGTGAGGGACGAGCAGTTCTTC.